Presented here are 19 T cell receptor beta chains from one specimen sequenced in a study of cytotoxic CD8 clonotypes in ibrutinib-treated CLL. Sequencing used immunoSEQ multiplex PCR; TCRdb keeps in-frame clones, though not all of them. The repertoire includes about 50,000 clones, 54% of them detected once, and about 24% sits in the top ten. Sequenced here: PBMCs, sampled at disease progression, from a patient treated with ibrutinib. These receptors all stem from a human donor with chronic lymphocytic leukemia.

V gene TRBV5-6 combines with J gene TRBJ2-7; the D gene is possibly TRBD1 (5 bases). V dropped 4 bases and J dropped 0 bases, with 11 bases sitting between them. Germline V gene lookup returns CDR1 SGHDT and CDR2 YYEEEE. The CDR3 spans 14 residues. The CDR3 loop reads CASSQTETSYEQYF. Here the CDR3 DNA reads TGTGCCAGCAGCCAGACAGAGACCTCCTACGAGCAGTACTTC.

This sequence joins TRBV11-2 and TRBJ2-7; D call uncertain. The CDR3 has 14 amino acids. Germline-derived CDR1 and CDR2 are SGHAT and FQNNGV. V was cut by 1 base and J by 0 bases, with 7 bases left in between. Here the CDR3 reads CASSLGANSYEQYF. CDR3 coding DNA: TGTGCCAGCAGCTTAGGGGCCAACTCCTACGAGCAGTACTTC. Using reference TRBV11-2 and TRBJ2-7 for the parts outside the CDR3, the full variable domain is EAGVAQSPRYKIIEKRQSVAFWCNPISGHATLYWYQQILGQGPKLLIQFQNNGVVDDSQLPKDRFSAERLKGVDSTLKIQPAKLEDSAVYLCASSLGANSYEQYFGPGTRLTVT.

The J gene is TRBJ2-6, the V gene TRBV19; a possible D gene is TRBD2 (7 bases). Trimming shortened V by 5 bases and J by 6 bases, and 29 bases separated the two germline ends. The CDR3 covers 20 residues. CDR1 and CDR2 (germline): LNHDA, SQIVND (reference sequence). CDR3 nucleotides: TGTGCCAGTAGTGCCAAGGGGGGGGCGGCACTCACTCTGGTGGCCAACGTCCTGACTTTC. Its translation is CASSAKGGAALTLVANVLTF. The complete variable domain, with remaining parts taken from reference TRBV19 and TRBJ2-6, reads DGGITQSPKYLFRKEGQNVTLSCEQNLNHDAMYWYRQDPGQGLRLIYYSQIVNDFQKGDIAEGYSVSREKKESFPLTVTSAQKNPTAFYLCASSAKGGAALTLVANVLTFGAGSRLTVL.

This clone was observed a few times. The rearrangement joins TRBV7-2 to TRBJ2-2; the match to TRBD1 covers 7 bases. With V trimmed by 0 bases and J by 4 bases, 2 bases remained unmatched. The CDR3 consists of 15 residues. Per the germline V gene, CDR1 is SGHTA and CDR2 is FQGNSA. The CDR3: CASSLAQGSTGELFF. In DNA, the CDR3 is TGTGCCAGCAGCTTAGCACAGGGGTCCACCGGGGAGCTGTTTTTT.

This sequence joins TRBV19 and TRBJ2-3; TRBD1 is a possible D gene (6 bases). The CDR3 runs 12 residues. Trimming cost V 10 bases and J 6 bases, with 14 bases left between them. The germline V gene encodes CDR1 LNHDA and CDR2 SQIVND (reference sequence). CDR3: CATQRGGDTQYF. CDR3 bases: TGTGCCACCCAGAGAGGGGGTGATACGCAGTATTTT.

This clone showed up just a few times. The chain has TRBV30 and TRBJ1-1, with TRBD1 matching 9 bases. Germline CDR1 and CDR2: GTSNPN and SVGIG (reference sequence). J gave up 11 bases and V 5 bases, and 0 bases lay outside the gene matches. This CDR3 is built from 9 residues. Here the CDR3 reads CAWDRGAFF. For the CDR3, the DNA is TGTGCCTGGGACAGGGGGGCTTTCTTT. Using reference TRBV30 and TRBJ1-1 for the parts outside the CDR3, the full variable domain is SQTIHQWPATLVQPVGSPLSLECTVEGTSNPNLYWYRQAAGRGLQLLFYSVGIGQISSEVPQNLSASRPQDRQFILSSKKLLLSDSGFYLCAWDRGAFFGQGTRLTVV.

J is TRBJ1-1 and V is TRBV5-1, with D possibly matching TRBD1 (5 bases). The CDR3 contains 14 residues. Looked up from germline, CDR1 is SGHRS and CDR2 is YFSETQ. The V and J ends lost 0 bases and 2 bases respectively, with 8 bases between them. In nucleotides, the CDR3 is TGCGCCAGCAGCTTGGCCGGGGCTAACACTGAAGCTTTCTTT. Translation gives CASSLAGANTEAFF.

This clone was counted only a few times. The chain recombines TRBV30 with TRBJ2-1, with D possibly being TRBD2 (5 bases). Between the trimmed V and J ends, which lost 2 bases and 10 bases, there was a span of 12 bases. Germline V gives CDR1 GTSNPN, CDR2 SVGIG (reference sequence). The CDR3 totals 12 residues. The CDR3 sequence: CAWSPGVGEQFF. In DNA form, the CDR3 reads TGTGCCTGGAGTCCCGGGGTGGGCGAGCAGTTCTTC.

The chain employs TRBV25-1 and TRBJ2-1; 9 positions agree with TRBD1. Germline lookup yields CDR1 MGHDK and CDR2 SYGVNS. The trim removed 4 bases at V and 0 bases at J, leaving 1 base unmatched. This CDR3 contains 15 residues. The DNA for the CDR3 is TGTGCCAGCAGTGCGACAGGGGGCTCCTACAATGAGCAGTTCTTC. Encoded protein: CASSATGGSYNEQFF.

V is TRBV11-2 and J is TRBJ1-2; D gene uncertain. The CDR3 runs 12 residues. From germline, CDR1 is SGHAT and CDR2 FQNNGV. Trimming removed 0 bases at V and 4 bases at J, with 3 bases between. The CDR3 DNA sequence: TGTGCCAGCAGCTTAGAAGTCTATGGCTACACCTTC. Translated: CASSLEVYGYTF.

V and J are TRBV18 and TRBJ1-6; D is undetermined. This CDR3 is built from 15 residues. The V gene lost 3 bases and the J gene lost 8 bases, with 14 bases spanning the gap. The germline gives CDR1 KGHSH, CDR2 LQKENI. CDR3 nucleotide sequence: TGTGCCAGCTCACCGGGCCTGGTGCCGGATTCACCCCTCCACTTT. Amino acid sequence: CASSPGLVPDSPLHF.

The CDR3 coding sequence is TGTGCCAGCAGCGCGGACAAGAACACTGAAGCTTTCTTT. Translation gives CASSADKNTEAFF. The gene calls are TRBV7-3 and TRBJ1-1, with D possibly matching TRBD1 (5 bases). Germline CDR1 SGHTA, CDR2 FQGTGA. Trimming took 5 bases from V and 1 from J, leaving 8 bases between them. The CDR3 consists of 13 residues.

This chain joins TRBV9 and TRBJ2-5, with 8 bases aligning to TRBD1. Germline V gene data show CDR1 as SGDLS and CDR2 as YYNGEE. The CDR3 is 15 amino acids. V lost 7 bases, J lost 4 bases, and 12 bases stayed unmatched. In DNA, the CDR3 is TGTGCCAGCGGCCAAGGACAGGGTCGAGGAGAGACCCAGTACTTC. Its translation is CASGQGQGRGETQYF.

The chain has TRBV5-1 and TRBJ2-1; 8 bases match TRBD2. The J segment lost 6 bases and the V segment lost 5 bases, leaving 1 base of the junction unmatched. This CDR3 comprises 12 residues. Germline V gene lookup returns CDR1 SGHRS and CDR2 YFSETQ. CDR3 loop: CASRLAANEQFF. For the CDR3, the DNA is TGCGCCAGCAGACTAGCGGCCAATGAGCAGTTCTTC. The full variable domain, rest sourced from reference TRBV5-1 and TRBJ2-1, is KAGVTQTPRYLIKTRGQQVTLSCSPISGHRSVSWYQQTPGQGLQFLFEYFSETQRNKGNFPGRFSGRQFSNSRSEMNVSTLELGDSALYLCASRLAANEQFFGPGTRLTVL.

The chain has TRBV5-1 and TRBJ2-1; 7 bases agree with TRBD1. This CDR3 spans 18 amino acids. J lost 1 base, V lost 7 bases, and 17 bases had no gene match. Germline V CDR1 and CDR2: SGHRS, YFSETQ. Written as DNA, the CDR3 is TGCGCCAGCGATCGGGGTCTGAGACAGGGTGGGTCCTACAATGAGCAGTTCTTC. Protein sequence: CASDRGLRQGGSYNEQFF.

V usage is TRBV28 and J usage is TRBJ2-7; no firm D call. V dropped 2 bases and J dropped 2 bases, with 7 bases sitting between them. The CDR3 is 13 amino acids. From germline, CDR1 is MDHEN and CDR2 SYDVKM. CDR3 amino acids: CASSLQATYEQYF. The CDR3 DNA sequence: TGTGCCAGCAGTTTACAGGCAACCTACGAGCAGTACTTC.

The rearrangement joins TRBV7-3 to TRBJ2-1; TRBD2 matches 10 bases. V lost 2 bases to trimming and J lost 6 bases; unmatched junction nucleotides: 7. CDR3 size: 16 residues. The germline CDR1 and CDR2 sequences are SGHTA and FQGTGA. CDR3 DNA sequence: TGTGCCAGCAGCTTACTATCTAGCGGGAGTTTCAATGAGCAGTTCTTC. Its protein product is CASSLLSSGSFNEQFF.

As for this clone: A much bigger clone sits one base away, suggesting this may be a read error. The V gene is TRBV5-1, the J gene TRBJ1-2; D gene unclear. Per the germline V gene, CDR1 is SGHRS and CDR2 is YFSETQ. Trimming stripped 4 bases from V and 8 bases from J, with 15 bases between. This CDR3 has 13 residues. CDR3 DNA: TGCGCCAGCAGCCCCGAGGGCATCAAGGGCTACACCTTC. The encoded protein is CASSPEGIKGYTF.

The rearrangement joins TRBV7-2 to TRBJ2-1; TRBD2 matches 9 bases. CDR1 and CDR2 (germline): SGHTA, FQGNSA. Unmatched junction bases numbered 14, after V lost 5 bases and J lost 9 bases. The CDR3 has 16 amino acids. The CDR3 loop is CASSNLRAGGPGEQFF. DNA for the CDR3: TGTGCCAGCAGCAACCTCCGGGCGGGAGGGCCGGGTGAGCAGTTCTTC. Full variable domain (remainder filled in from reference TRBV7-2 and TRBJ2-1): GAGVSQSPSNKVTEKGKDVELRCDPISGHTALYWYRQSLGQGLEFLIYFQGNSAPDKSGLPSDRFSAERTGGSVSTLTIQRTQQEDSAVYLCASSNLRAGGPGEQFFGPGTRLTVL.